One and the same sample provided the 27 T cell receptor beta chains below, sequenced in a study of regulatory T cells in long-lasting Graves disease. In building TCR beta libraries, iRepertoire HTBI primers were used together with Arm-PCR of CDR3 regions. TCRdb re-derived calls from the multiplex PCR reads in MiXCR, one entry per CDR3 protein. Found here are 360,000 or so distinct CDR3 sequences, 15% to 20% of them singletons; the top ten hold over 20%. Time point specified: newly diagnosed GD, antithyroid drugs for less than 3 months. The TCR library was prepared using RNA isolated from PBMCs. These same records also appear under a second study, on T cells in Graves' hyperthyroidism and ophthalmopathy.

The starting material was peripheral blood mononuclear cells (PBMCs), obtained at new diagnosis, from a patient treated with antithyroid drugs. The receptor source for this set is a young woman with Graves disease.

The chain carries TRBV4-1 and TRBJ1-3; possibly TRBD1 for D (5 bases). V lost 4 bases to trimming and J lost 4 bases, with 17 bases between them. The length of the CDR3 is 16 residues. Germline V gives CDR1 MGHRA, CDR2 YSYEKL. For the CDR3, the DNA is TGCGCCAGCAGCCCCGCCGGGGGAAGAGGCGGAAACACCATATATTTT. It is translated as CASSPAGGRGGNTIYF.

This clonotype has a count of ten or more. The rearrangement joins TRBV11-2 to TRBJ2-1; D is uncertain. The V end lost 1 base, the J end lost 5 bases, and 6 bases lay between the germline ends. CDR1 and CDR2 (germline): SGHAT, FQNNGV. The CDR3 is made up of 13 amino acids. The DNA of the CDR3 is TGTGCCAGCAGCTTAGGGCCTAACAATGAGCAGTTCTTC. This codes for CASSLGPNNEQFF.

Ten or more counts support this clonotype. This chain links TRBV2 with TRBJ1-3, with D perhaps matching TRBD1 (6 bases). The CDR3 runs 15 residues. The V gene's germline CDR1 is SNHLY and CDR2 FYNNEI. The germline V and J ends were trimmed by 5 bases and 0 bases, with 11 bases remaining between them. CDR3 nucleotides: TGTGCCAGCAGTACGGACAGCCTCTCTGGAAACACCATATATTTT. Amino acids: CASSTDSLSGNTIYF. The full variable domain, rest sourced from reference TRBV2 and TRBJ1-3, is EPEVTQTPSHQVTQMGQEVILRCVPISNHLYFYWYRQILGQKVEFLVSFYNNEISEKSEIFDDQFSVERPDGSNFTLKIRSTKLEDSAMYFCASSTDSLSGNTIYFGEGSWLTVV.

The chain uses TRBV7-9 and TRBJ1-2; D is unresolved. Trimming shortened V by 0 bases and J by 7 bases, and 9 bases separated the two germline ends. The germline V gene encodes CDR1 SEHNR and CDR2 FQNEAQ (reference sequence). The CDR3 contains 13 residues. The CDR3 DNA sequence: TGTGCCAGCAGCTTAGCTTCCCAATCTGGCTACACCTTC. Translation gives CASSLASQSGYTF. The whole variable domain, remainder taken from reference TRBV7-9 and TRBJ1-2, is DTGVSQNPRHKITKRGQNVTFRCDPISEHNRLYWYRQTLGQGPEFLTYFQNEAQLEKSRLLSDRFSAERPKGSFSTLEIQRTEQGDSAMYLCASSLASQSGYTFGSGTRLTVV.

This clonotype was recorded at least ten times. V and J are TRBV5-1 and TRBJ2-1; the match to TRBD1 covers 11 bases. V trimming: 4 bases; J trimming: 9 bases; junction bases outside the gene matches: 15. Germline V gene lookup returns CDR1 SGHRS and CDR2 YFSETQ. This CDR3 has 17 amino acids. The CDR3 region has the DNA TGCGCCAGCAGCCGTCGACGGCCGGGACAGGGGGTCGGTGAGCAGTTCTTC. It is translated as CASSRRRPGQGVGEQFF.

V is TRBV19 and J is TRBJ1-5, with unresolved D. Germline CDR1 is LNHDA and CDR2 is SQIVND (reference sequence). CDR3 size: 14 residues. Trimming left V 5 bases short and J 3 bases short, with 11 bases between. The DNA for the CDR3 is TGTGCCAGTAGTCCGATCTCGGACAATCAGCCCCAGCATTTT. Protein sequence: CASSPISDNQPQHF.

This clonotype was counted at least ten times. V and J are TRBV2 and TRBJ2-5, with D perhaps matching TRBD1 (5 bases). Looked up from germline, CDR1 is SNHLY and CDR2 is FYNNEI. Trimming stripped 4 bases from V and 2 bases from J, with 8 bases between. The CDR3 is 13 amino acids. The CDR3 loop reads CASSVRQQETQYF. CDR3 DNA sequence: TGTGCCAGCAGTGTGAGACAGCAAGAGACCCAGTACTTC.

This clonotype was picked up a small number of times. The rearrangement joins TRBV9 to TRBJ2-7; 10 bases agree with TRBD2. V shed 0 bases, J shed 7 bases, and the junction held 4 bases outside the gene matches. Germline V gene sequence: CDR1 SGDLS, CDR2 YYNGEE. There are 14 residues in the CDR3. The CDR3 coding sequence is TGTGCCAGCAGCGTAGAGGCACTAGCGGGGGAGCAGTACTTC. This gives the protein CASSVEALAGEQYF.

The V and J genes are TRBV6-5 and TRBJ1-5, with TRBD1 matching over 8 bases. V lost 0 bases, J lost 7 bases, and 8 bases stayed unmatched. This CDR3 contains 16 residues. CDR1 is MNHEY and CDR2 is SVGAGI in the germline V gene. This CDR3 reads CASSYSPGGLGQPQHF. The DNA of the CDR3 is TGTGCCAGCAGTTACTCCCCAGGGGGCCTAGGGCAGCCCCAGCATTTT.

A remark on this clonotype: This may stem from a read error, because a much larger clone lies one nucleotide away. Here the CDR3 omits its conserved ending phenylalanine or tryptophan, so a read error is the likely source. The V gene is TRBV7-3, the J gene TRBJ2-2, with D unclear. The germline V gene encodes CDR1 SGHTA and CDR2 FQGTGA. The CDR3 spans 14 residues. Trimming cost V 4 bases and J 4 bases, with 10 bases left between them. The DNA for the CDR3 is TGTGCCAGCAGCTCTAGTTATGGCACCGGGGAGCTGTTTTCT. This gives the protein CASSSSYGTGELFS.

This chain connects TRBV25-1 to TRBJ1-3; TRBD1 is a possible D gene (5 bases). The CDR3 consists of 18 residues. CDR1 MGHDK and CDR2 SYGVNS come from the germline V gene. As DNA, the CDR3 is TGTGCTGACTGCGGGACTCCTCCGAAAGTGATGTCTGGAAACACCATATATTTT. Translation gives CADCGTPPKVMSGNTIYF.

This clonotype was recorded at least ten times. The junction does not match germline at one end; this may be a read error. This rearrangement joins TRBV7-9 to TRBJ2-7; D gene unclear. This CDR3 region has 15 residues. Germline V gene sequence: CDR1 SEHNR, CDR2 FQNEAQ (reference sequence). The CDR3: CASSIADGSPYEQYF. CDR3 nucleotide sequence: TGTGCCAGCAGCATAGCTGACGGCTCCCCCTACGAGCAGTACTTC.

The rearrangement links TRBV2 to TRBJ1-4; 11 positions agree with TRBD1. The ends lost 5 bases at V and 6 bases at J; junction bases unmatched: 11. CDR3 size: 17 residues. Germline values: CDR1 SNHLY, CDR2 FYNNEI. CDR3 in DNA: TGTGCCAGCAGTTTGTCCGGGACAGGGGGATTTTATGAAAAACTGTTTTTT. Translated: CASSLSGTGGFYEKLFF.

This clonotype was detected many times. The genes are TRBV28 and TRBJ2-6; D possibly corresponds to TRBD2 (5 bases). The germline V gene encodes CDR1 MDHEN and CDR2 SYDVKM. V was pared by 6 bases and J by 3 bases, with 12 bases between. The CDR3 runs to 15 residues. The DNA for the CDR3 is TGTGCCAGCAGCGTCCGGGGTGGTGGGGCCAACGTCCTGACTTTC. Translation: CASSVRGGGANVLTF.

Only a few counts were recorded for this clonotype. The V gene is TRBV11-2, the J gene TRBJ2-2; perhaps TRBD1 as D (6 bases). From germline, CDR1 is SGHAT and CDR2 FQNNGV. With 5 bases removed from V and 4 bases from J, the gap between germline ends came to 23 bases. The CDR3 has 18 residues. The CDR3: CASSPLKSWGPPTGELFF. DNA of the CDR3: TGTGCCAGCAGCCCACTCAAAAGTTGGGGGCCCCCCACCGGGGAGCTGTTTTTT.

There are many counts of this clonotype. The chain combines TRBV11-3 with TRBJ2-3; D gene ambiguous. The V end was cut by 1 base, the J end by 7 bases, with 9 bases between. This CDR3 spans 13 amino acids. Germline values: CDR1 SGHNT, CDR2 YENEEA. The CDR3 protein is CASSLGSGYTQYF. The CDR3 DNA sequence: TGTGCCAGCAGCTTAGGATCGGGCTATACGCAGTATTTT.

This clonotype was seen repeatedly, ten times or more. The chain uses TRBV5-4 and TRBJ1-1, with D uncertain. V lost 3 bases and J 0 bases, leaving 9 bases between the germline ends. The CDR3 runs to 14 residues. Germline-derived CDR1 and CDR2 are SGHNT and YYREEE (reference sequence). The CDR3 coding sequence is TGTGCCAGCAGCTGGGCCCTGATGAACACTGAAGCTTTCTTT. Protein product: CASSWALMNTEAFF.

This clonotype was counted ten times or more. V gene TRBV20-1 combines with J gene TRBJ1-1; the D is unclear. With 6 bases removed from V and 1 base from J, the gap between germline ends came to 18 bases. This CDR3 has 15 amino acids. Germline values: CDR1 DFQATT, CDR2 SNEGSKA (reference sequence). CDR3 amino acids: CSALPPTRRNTEAFF. The CDR3 bases are TGCAGTGCCCTACCCCCCACACGACGGAACACTGAAGCTTTCTTT.

In the case of this clonotype: A much larger clone lies a single base off, so this may be a read error. This rearrangement joins TRBV20-1 to TRBJ2-7; no reliable D call. The CDR3 runs to 13 residues. Trimming stripped 7 bases from V and 1 base from J, with 14 bases between. From germline, CDR1 is DFQATT and CDR2 SNEGSKA (reference sequence). The CDR3, as DNA: TGCAGTGATCATTGGACGGGTTCCTACGAGCAGTACTTC. Its protein is CSDHWTGSYEQYF.

V gene TRBV6-1 combines with J gene TRBJ2-7; 12 nucleotides line up with TRBD2. CDR1 is MNHNS and CDR2 is SASEGT in the germline V gene. The J segment lost 5 bases and the V segment lost 6 bases, leaving 8 bases of the junction unmatched. The CDR3 spans 15 residues. CDR3 nucleotide sequence: TGTGCCAGCAGACCTAGCGGGAGGGAGGGCCACGAGCAGTACTTC. Protein product: CASRPSGREGHEQYF.

This clonotype was seen many times. V and J are TRBV28 and TRBJ2-7; perhaps TRBD1 as D (6 bases). V was cut by 3 bases and J by 3 bases, with 15 bases left in between. Germline assignment: CDR1 MDHEN and CDR2 SYDVKM. There are 15 residues in the CDR3. CDR3 nucleotide sequence: TGTGCCAGCAGTTTGAGCCGGGACATTTTCTACGAGCAGTACTTC. Translated: CASSLSRDIFYEQYF.

This clonotype was found many times. The chain uses TRBV28 and TRBJ2-1; D may correspond to TRBD1 or TRBD2 (5 bases each). V was clipped by 7 bases and J by 5 bases, with 18 bases between them. The CDR3 length is 15 residues. Germline V gene sequence: CDR1 MDHEN, CDR2 SYDVKM. This CDR3 is CASIKGTRIHNEQFF. The CDR3 DNA is TGTGCCAGCATCAAAGGGACCCGGATCCACAATGAGCAGTTCTTC.

This clonotype came up many times. The rearrangement uses TRBV10-3 and TRBJ2-7; 9 nucleotides agree with TRBD1. CDR1 ENHRY and CDR2 SYGVKD come from the germline V gene. The V gene end was trimmed by 4 bases and the J gene end by 3 bases; junction bases not matched to a gene: 1. This CDR3 spans 13 amino acids. The CDR3 nucleotides are TGTGCCATCAGTGGGGACAGGGACTACGAGCAGTACTTC. This gives the protein CAISGDRDYEQYF.

There are many counts of this clonotype. The chain links TRBV28 to TRBJ2-7, with D possibly being TRBD1 or TRBD2 (5 bases each). Per germline, CDR1 MDHEN and CDR2 SYDVKM. Trimming cost V 2 bases and J 4 bases, with 15 bases left between them. This CDR3 region has 15 residues. The CDR3, as DNA: TGTGCCAGCAGTTTAAGGGACGCATTAGCTTACGAGCAGTACTTC. Its protein is CASSLRDALAYEQYF.

This clonotype turned up a few times. This sequence joins TRBV6-5 and TRBJ1-6, with D unresolved. V was shortened by 0 bases and J by 7 bases, with 10 bases between the two germline ends. The CDR3 contains 15 residues. The germline gives CDR1 MNHEY, CDR2 SVGAGI. The CDR3 DNA reads TGTGCCAGCAGTTACTCCACAGTGTGGAATTCACCCCTCCACTTT. This translates into CASSYSTVWNSPLHF.

This clonotype was seen ten or more times. The J gene is TRBJ2-3, the V gene TRBV11-2; a possible D gene is TRBD1 (5 bases). The V end lost 1 base, the J end lost 1 base, and 9 bases lay between the germline ends. CDR1 SGHAT and CDR2 FQNNGV come from the germline V gene. The CDR3 extends over 15 amino acids. The CDR3 DNA is TGTGCCAGCAGCTTAGGGTTGACAGGCACAGATACGCAGTATTTT. This gives the protein CASSLGLTGTDTQYF.

In DNA form, the CDR3 reads TGTGCCAGCAGCCCCGAGGTCGCAGGGAGAACTTTCTTT. Amino acid sequence: CASSPEVAGRTFF. The V and J genes are TRBV7-9 and TRBJ1-1, with a tentative D call TRBD1 (5 bases). The CDR3 consists of 13 residues. The V end was cut by 5 bases, the J end by 12 bases, with 19 bases between. Per the germline V gene, CDR1 is SEHNR and CDR2 is FQNEAQ (reference sequence).